This T cell receptor (beta chain) was found in a study of T cell responses to AZD1222 COVID-19 vaccine. Sequencing was performed with immunoSEQ multiplex PCR; in TCRdb, only in-frame clones are kept and a portion is missing. Of 75,000 to 90,000 clones in the sample, 90% were seen once. CDR3 length: 16 residues. Trimming pared 4 bases from V and 0 bases from J, leaving 15 bases between. Per germline, CDR1 ENHRY and CDR2 SYGVKD. The sequence derives from an adult in good health. V and J are TRBV10-3 and TRBJ1-1, with no clear D. Sequenced here: peripheral blood, sampled on day 0 of AZD1222 vaccination. The CDR3 region has the DNA TGTGCCATCAGTGGGACGCGTTGGGATGTGAACACTGAAGCTTTCTTT. Its protein is CAISGTRWDVNTEAFF.